The table lists the clone carrying this T cell receptor beta chain with a count of one. V lost 4 bases to trimming and J lost 2 bases, with 18 bases between them. The CDR3 contains 16 residues. The germline CDR1 and CDR2 sequences are SGHVS and FQNEAQ. This record belongs to a study of shared clonotypes between healthy human individuals. The assay was immunoSEQ multiplex PCR, and TCRdb's table has in-frame clones only and misses some. The sample holds about 980,000 clones, roughly 72% seen once. The V and J genes are TRBV7-8 and TRBJ2-7, with D possibly being TRBD1 (5 bases). The sequencing sample was made of memory CD4+ T cells sorted from blood. Subset specified: CD45RA-negative fraction. This TCR was sampled from a man aged 18 to 29 in good health. CDR3 loop: CASSSGYNALPYEQYF. CDR3 bases: TGTGCCAGCAGCTCAGGGTACAACGCGCTGCCCTACGAGCAGTACTTC.